This TCR beta chain was sequenced in a study of human T cells and chemical hapten exposure. Individual cDNA molecules received unique molecular identifiers in the library. TCRdb independently ran MiXCR on the RACE reads; one entry per CDR3 protein. The repertoire consists of about 110,000 distinct CDR3 sequences, with 10% to 15% occurring once and the leading ten covering about 1.6%. Time point given: pre-sensitization, week 0. Treatment indicated: therapeutic diphenylcyclopropenone sensitization with weekly scalp DPC. The total RNA was obtained from whole blood that was not fractionated. Study-wide results and limits: Compared with pre-sensitization or healthy control sets, expanded TCRs clustered more.

This clonotype was found many times. Its antigen remains unknown. The CDR3 consists of 15 residues. Germline CDR1 reads DFQATT; CDR2 reads SNEGSKA (reference sequence). Trimming pared 3 bases from V and 1 base from J, leaving 15 bases between. Specimen: whole blood, collected in connection with sensitization to the hapten diphenylcyclopropenone (DPC). This chain joins TRBV20-1 and TRBJ2-5; D may be TRBD1 (5 bases). The TCR comes from a woman aged 45 to 65 with alopecia areata. Some clones in this sample may be carry-over from other donors' samples. The DNA for the CDR3 is TGCAGTGCTAGTAGACCTGATGGGGCCCAAGAGACCCAGTACTTC. This gives the protein CSASRPDGAQETQYF.